Listed below are T cell receptor beta chains from one sample, sequenced in a study of regulatory T cells in long-lasting Graves disease. TCRdb reanalysed the multiplex PCR reads using MiXCR and keeps one entry per CDR3 protein. The repertoire consists of over 500,000 distinct CDR3 sequences, with about 16% occurring once and the leading ten covering around 12%. These sequences were also reported in another study, on T cells in Graves' hyperthyroidism and ophthalmopathy.

This specimen was peripheral blood mononuclear cells (PBMCs), taken at new diagnosis, from a patient treated with antithyroid drugs. These receptors came from a man aged 18-30 years with Graves disease. Each CDR3 is given with its conserved first and last residue. A D gene is named only where the DNA matches it firmly. Size is stated for part of the rows, as once, few or many counts, or as a class when the clone is expanded.

j_gene,v_gene,abundance,d_gene,CDR3nt,CDR3aa
TRBJ2-1,TRBV9,once,NA,TGTGCCAGCAGCGTAGCTCTCTCAAGCGGCTCATACAATGAGCAGTTCTTC,CASSVALSSGSYNEQFF
TRBJ2-7,TRBV12-3/TRBV12-4,many,NA,TGTGCCAGCGGGCAGGACAGGGAGGGCTACGAGCAGTACTTC,CASGQDREGYEQYF
TRBJ2-7,TRBV11-2,NA,NA,TGTGCCAGCAGCTTAAGCCCTGGGGTAGCTACGACCTACGAGCAGTACTTC,CASSLSPGVATTYEQYF
TRBJ2-7,TRBV5-1,NA,NA,TGCGCCAGCAGCTTGGGGAGACGGGACTTAGGTTCCTACGAGCAGTACTTC,CASSLGRRDLGSYEQYF
TRBJ1-4,TRBV6-1,few,NA,TGTGCCAGCAGTGAAAAAAGAAGAACTAATGAAAAACTGTTTTTT,CASSEKRRTNEKLFF
TRBJ2-3,TRBV10-3,NA,NA,TGTGCCATCAGTGAGTCTAAGGGTCGACGAGGGGCTGCAGGGACAGATACGCAGTATTTT,CAISESKGRRGAAGTDTQYF
TRBJ1-3,TRBV4-1,few,NA,TGCGCCAGCAGCCACCCGGGACGGAACTCTGGAAACACCATATATTTT,CASSHPGRNSGNTIYF
TRBJ2-3,TRBV5-5,NA,TRBD1,TGTGCCAGCAGCCTAACAGGGACAGCGCAGTATTTT,CASSLTGTAQYF
TRBJ2-5,TRBV5-1,NA,TRBD2,TGCGCCAGCAGCTTCGCTAGCGGGAGCTATCTCAAGGGAGAGACCCAGTACTTC,CASSFASGSYLKGETQYF
TRBJ1-2,TRBV2,many,NA,TGTGCCAGCAGCGTACTCGATCCGAAACCGGGACATTACTATGGCTACACCTTC,CASSVLDPKPGHYYGYTF
TRBJ2-3,TRBV29-1,few,TRBD2,TGCAGCGTTGAAGATCTGACTAGCGGAAAGTTCACAGATACGCAGTATTTT,CSVEDLTSGKFTDTQYF
TRBJ1-2,TRBV27,few,NA,TGTGCCAGCAGCCAAGTTTTAGAAGGGCTCTCTGGCTACACCTTC,CASSQVLEGLSGYTF
TRBJ1-6,TRBV7-8,many,NA,TGTGCCAGCAGCCAACTAGGGGTTAAGCCGAATTCACCCCTCCACTTT,CASSQLGVKPNSPLHF
TRBJ2-3,TRBV25-1,NA,TRBD2,TGTGCCAGCAGTGAACTGGGACTAGCGGTCACAGATACGCAGTATTTT,CASSELGLAVTDTQYF
TRBJ2-2,TRBV11-2,NA,NA,TGTGCCAGCAGCAACGGACAGCCGAGGACCGGGGAGCTGTTTTTT,CASSNGQPRTGELFF
TRBJ2-7,TRBV5-1,many,NA,TGCGCCAGCAGCTTGGATCAGTACTACGAGCAGTACTTC,CASSLDQYYEQYF
TRBJ2-2,TRBV7-3,many,TRBD1,TGTGCCAGCAGCAAAACAGGGGGCTTGAACACCGGGGAGCTGTTTTTT,CASSKTGGLNTGELFF
TRBJ2-7,TRBV28,many,NA,TGTGCCAGCAGTTTCGGGTCCCCACTCTCCTACGAGCAGTACTTC,CASSFGSPLSYEQYF
TRBJ2-6,TRBV15,NA,NA,TGTGCCACCAGCAGAGCAGGGGCAGGGGGGGCCAACGTCCTGACTTTC,CATSRAGAGGANVLTF
TRBJ2-1,TRBV29-1,NA,NA,TGCAGCGTTGAACTTACGGGGGCCCAGTTCTTC,CSVELTGAQFF
TRBJ2-1,TRBV20-1,NA,TRBD2,TGCAGTGCTAGAGATCCTAGCGGGACGGGGGATGAGCAGTTCTTC,CSARDPSGTGDEQFF
TRBJ2-1,TRBV12-3/TRBV12-4,many,NA,TGTGCCAGCAGCCCCTTCTCTAGCGCACAGTTCTTC,CASSPFSSAQFF
TRBJ2-2,TRBV7-8,few,TRBD2,TGTGCCAGCAGCCCTTGGGGAGTAGCGGGAGGGCCGGGTACCGGGGAGCTGTTTTTT,CASSPWGVAGGPGTGELFF
TRBJ1-2,TRBV6-5,many,NA,TGTGCCAGCAGTTACTCAATCAGGTCCAAACGGTCTAACTATGGCTACACCTTC,CASSYSIRSKRSNYGYTF
TRBJ2-7,TRBV11-2,many,NA,TGTGCCAGCAACCGTACTGTGAGCTACGAGCAGTACTTC,CASNRTVSYEQYF
TRBJ1-5,TRBV27,many,TRBD1,TGTGCCAGCAGTTTTGGGACAGGGGACGTGCGTCAGCCCCAGCATTTT,CASSFGTGDVRQPQHF
TRBJ2-1,TRBV5-1,many,TRBD2,TGCGCCAGCAGCTTGGCCTCGAGGGGACTAGTCGATGAGCAGTTCTTC,CASSLASRGLVDEQFF
TRBJ2-7,TRBV5-1,many,NA,TGCGCCAGCAGCTACACAGGAAAGGGTTACTACGAGCAGTACTTC,CASSYTGKGYYEQYF
TRBJ2-7,TRBV6-2/TRBV6-3,many,NA,TGTGCCAGCAGTCAGGGGAGGGGGCCCTACGAGCAGTACTTC,CASSQGRGPYEQYF
TRBJ1-1,TRBV11-2,once,NA,TGTGCCAGCAGCACACGGTACACTGAAGCTTTCTTT,CASSTRYTEAFF
TRBJ2-7,TRBV7-2,many,NA,TGTGCCAGCAGCCCGGGACGGTATCTGTCCTACGAGCAGTACTTC,CASSPGRYLSYEQYF
TRBJ2-3,TRBV4-1,NA,NA,TGCGCCAGCAGCCAAGGCTGGGCGTCTAGCACAGATACGCAGTATTTT,CASSQGWASSTDTQYF
TRBJ2-1,TRBV6-1,NA,TRBD2,TGTGCCAGCAGTGAACTAGCGGAAGTGAATGAGCAGTTCTTC,CASSELAEVNEQFF
TRBJ2-1,TRBV20-1,few,NA,TGCAGTGCTAGCCCAGGGTGGGCGAATGAGCAGTTCTTC,CSASPGWANEQFF
TRBJ1-5,TRBV18,many,NA,TGTGCCAGCTCACCAACAGAAAATCAGCCCCAGCATTTT,CASSPTENQPQHF
TRBJ2-2,TRBV30,many,TRBD1,TGTGCCTGGAAACCTTGGGACAGGGGGACTACCGGGGAGCTGTTTTTT,CAWKPWDRGTTGELFF
TRBJ2-2,TRBV11-2,many,TRBD2,TGTGCCAGCAGCTTGAGCGGGAGGAGGACCGGGGAGCTGTTTTTT,CASSLSGRRTGELFF
TRBJ2-1,TRBV20-1,few,NA,TGCAGTGCTAGAGATCTCGGTCGCTCCTACAATGAGCAGTTCTTC,CSARDLGRSYNEQFF
TRBJ1-1,TRBV12-3/TRBV12-4,few,NA,TGTGCCAGCAGTATATTGAACACTGAAGCTTTCTTT,CASSILNTEAFF
TRBJ2-2,TRBV6-2/TRBV6-3,many,TRBD2,TGTGCCAGCAGTTTCTCGGGGGGACTCCCTGACATAGGGGAGCTGTTTTTT,CASSFSGGLPDIGELFF
TRBJ2-7,TRBV14,few,NA,TGTGCCAGCAGCCGGGCAGGGCCAACCTACGAGCAGTACTTC,CASSRAGPTYEQYF
TRBJ2-5,TRBV25-1,many,NA,TGTGCCAGCAGCCCCTTGACACAAGAGACCCAGTACTTC,CASSPLTQETQYF
TRBJ2-1,TRBV6-2/TRBV6-3,many,NA,TGTGCCAGCTCAGACGGGAGCTCCTACAATGAGCAGTTCTTC,CASSDGSSYNEQFF
TRBJ1-6,TRBV2,NA,NA,TGTGCCAGCAGTGATTCCCGCTGGAATTCACCCCTCCACTTT,CASSDSRWNSPLHF
TRBJ2-2,TRBV7-3,NA,NA,TGTGCCAGCAGCCCCGGGGGTGGGCCCGGGGAGCTGTTTTTT,CASSPGGGPGELFF
TRBJ2-2,TRBV12-3/TRBV12-4,NA,NA,TGTGCCAGCACCCCTGAAAAGAGACTGTCGAACACCGGGGAGCTGTTTTTT,CASTPEKRLSNTGELFF
TRBJ2-1,TRBV11-1,NA,TRBD2,TGTGCCAGCAGCTCCTATCTTGGCGGGGGAGGGGTGAATGAGCAGTTCTTC,CASSSYLGGGGVNEQFF
TRBJ1-5,TRBV7-9,few,NA,TGTGCCAGCAGCGCGACGGACTATAGCAATCAGCCCCAGCATTTT,CASSATDYSNQPQHF
TRBJ1-6,TRBV13,few,TRBD1,TGTGCCAGCAGCTTGGCGGACAGGGGACGTTCACCCCTCCACTTT,CASSLADRGRSPLHF
TRBJ2-1,TRBV27,NA,TRBD2,TGTGCCAGCACCTTACAGGGGATAGCGGGAGGCTTCAATGAGCAGTTCTTC,CASTLQGIAGGFNEQFF
TRBJ2-1,TRBV20-1,many,TRBD2,TGCAGTGCTAGACCCTACCTTACTAGCGGGAGGGCTTCGAACCATTACAATGAGCAGTTCTTC,CSARPYLTSGRASNHYNEQFF